Sequencing of this T cell receptor (beta chain) was carried out in a study of post-analysis software for immune sequencing data. General study findings and limits: Patients carried roughly five TRBV segments more frequently than controls did, and TRBV5-6, TRBV5-1 and TRBV20-1 were among them.

The authors incorporated unique molecular identifiers into the TCR beta cDNA libraries. MiXCR, applied by TCRdb to the PCR reads, yields one record per CDR3 protein. The sample has 750,000 to 950,000 distinct CDR3 sequences; around 50% are singletons. On this clonotype: What it recognizes is unknown.

J gave up 13 bases and V 7 bases, and 14 bases lay outside the gene matches. CDR3 length: 15 amino acids. Germline CDR1 is WNHNN and CDR2 is SYGVQD (reference sequence). The origin of this receptor is a girl under 18 with multiple sclerosis. Input material: blood. The chain joins TRBV10-1 to TRBJ2-4; 12 bases fit TRBD2. The CDR3 reads CASTLRLAGEGEQYF. As DNA, the CDR3 is TGCGCCAGCACCCTCAGACTAGCGGGAGAAGGGGAGCAGTACTTC.